The sequence of this TCR beta chain was determined in a study of cytomegalovirus exposure and HLA in healthy donors. Study as a whole: Counted in an early data release were roughly 87 million unique TCRs from HLA-typed donors. Study-wide results and caveats: A list of 150 or so TCR beta chains associated with cytomegalovirus was given. The only immune exposure information that was available was CMV serostatus.

A word on this clone: Its antigen is currently unknown.

The CDR3 is 16 residues long. Germline values: CDR1 MNHEY, CDR2 SMNVEV (reference sequence). The V end was cut by 2 bases, the J end by 5 bases, with 18 bases between. In the PCR, 60 Vbeta and 13 Jbeta primers were used. TCRdb's table, derived via immunoSEQ multiplex PCR, lists solely in-frame clones and lacks some. This table has about 130,000 clones, 80% appearing once. V is TRBV27 and J is TRBJ1-2; tentatively, D is TRBD1 (6 bases). The TCR comes from a woman in her thirties or forties in good health and CMV-seronegative. The sample comprised PBMCs. The CDR3 sequence: CASSLTGNGLGYGYTF. CDR3 sequence (DNA): TGTGCCAGCAGTTTAACAGGGAACGGGTTGGGGTATGGCTACACCTTC.